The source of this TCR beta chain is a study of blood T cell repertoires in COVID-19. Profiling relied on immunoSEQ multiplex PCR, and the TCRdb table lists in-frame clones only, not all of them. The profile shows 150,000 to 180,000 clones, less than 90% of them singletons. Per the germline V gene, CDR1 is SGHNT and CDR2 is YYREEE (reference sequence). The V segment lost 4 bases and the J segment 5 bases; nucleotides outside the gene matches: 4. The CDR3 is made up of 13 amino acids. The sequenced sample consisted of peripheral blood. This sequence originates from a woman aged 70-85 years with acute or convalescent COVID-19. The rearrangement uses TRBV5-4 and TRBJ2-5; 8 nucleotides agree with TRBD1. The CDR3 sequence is CASSTQGEETQYF. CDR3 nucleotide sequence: TGTGCCAGCAGCACACAGGGGGAGGAGACCCAGTACTTC.